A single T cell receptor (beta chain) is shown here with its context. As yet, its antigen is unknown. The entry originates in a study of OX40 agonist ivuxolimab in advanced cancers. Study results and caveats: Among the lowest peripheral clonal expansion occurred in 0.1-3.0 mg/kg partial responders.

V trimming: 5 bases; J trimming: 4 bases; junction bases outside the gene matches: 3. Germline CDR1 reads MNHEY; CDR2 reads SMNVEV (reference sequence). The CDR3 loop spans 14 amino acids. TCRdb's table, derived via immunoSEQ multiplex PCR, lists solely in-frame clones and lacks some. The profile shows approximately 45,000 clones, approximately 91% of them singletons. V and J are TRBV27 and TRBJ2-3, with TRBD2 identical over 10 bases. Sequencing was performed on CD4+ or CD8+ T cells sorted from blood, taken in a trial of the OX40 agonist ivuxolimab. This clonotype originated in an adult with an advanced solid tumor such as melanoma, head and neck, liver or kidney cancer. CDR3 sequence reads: CASSQGLAPDTQYF. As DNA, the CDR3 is TGTGCCAGCAGTCAGGGACTAGCGCCAGATACGCAGTATTTT.